The T cell receptor beta chain described here comes from a study of beta chain features in type 1 diabetes. Remarks on this clone: No antigen is known for it.

Every isolated RNA sample was fully reverse transcribed, so sequencing captured expressed TCRB transcripts. Assay used: immunoSEQ multiplex PCR; TCRdb lists only in-frame clones, some missing. Here the sample spans 450,000 or so clones, approximately 10% being singletons. Study-level findings and limits: Moderately but significantly shorter TCRB CDR3s were found in Type 1 diabetes patients in all four CD4+ subsets.

Averaging roughly 120 mL, one heparinised blood draw was given by each donor. Germline loops: CDR1 SGHNT, CDR2 YYREEE (reference sequence). The CDR3 extends over 15 amino acids. V lost 0 bases and J 1 base, leaving 10 bases between the germline ends. This TCR was recovered from a woman between 18 and 29 years old in good health. Sequenced input: naive CD4+ T cells from blood. The J gene is TRBJ2-5, the V gene TRBV5-4, with D possibly matching TRBD1 (5 bases). CDR3: CASSLDLGLQETQYF. CDR3 bases: TGTGCCAGCAGCTTGGATTTGGGGCTCCAAGAGACCCAGTACTTC.